This is a list of T cell receptor beta chains from one sample in a study of T-cell reconstitution after alpha-beta-depleted transplantation in children. MiXCR was run by TCRdb on the PCR reads, yielding one entry per CDR3 protein. The sample lists fewer than 500,000 distinct CDR3 sequences, 43% occurring once. Source: PBMCs, taken before TCRalphabeta/CD19-depleted stem cell transplant. The receptor source for this set is a girl aged 2 to 10 with aplastic anemia, due to receive a stem cell transplant. CDR3s include the opening cysteine and the closing phenylalanine or tryptophan. The D gene is left open where the match is weak. Not every row has a clone size; where given, it reads once, few, many or a size class.

v_call	j_call	d_call	clone_size	cdr3_aa	cdr3_nt
TRBV6-2/TRBV6-3	TRBJ1-3	-	few	CASSYSADHRAIYF	TGTGCCAGCAGTTACTCGGCGGACCATCGGGCCATATATTTT
TRBV12-3/TRBV12-4	TRBJ2-1	TRBD2	many	CASSFRSGGINEQFF	TGTGCCAGCAGTTTTCGGTCCGGGGGGATCAATGAGCAGTTCTTC
TRBV5-1	TRBJ1-1	-	many	CASSSSSVGTEAFF	TGCGCCAGCAGCTCCAGCTCGGTGGGGACTGAAGCTTTCTTT
TRBV5-1	TRBJ1-1	-	many	CASSQQGNRANTEAFF	TGCGCCAGCAGCCAACAGGGTAATAGGGCGAACACTGAAGCTTTCTTT
TRBV20-1	TRBJ2-5	-	-	CSANSNSQETQYF	TGCAGTGCTAATTCTAACTCCCAAGAGACCCAGTACTTC
TRBV27	TRBJ2-1	TRBD2	many	CASSFRGGRRGDEQFF	TGTGCCAGCAGTTTTAGGGGCGGGAGGCGCGGGGATGAGCAGTTCTTC
TRBV20-1	TRBJ1-2	-	-	CSAISLDPGGYTF	TGCAGTGCTATATCCTTGGACCCTGGGGGCTACACCTTC
TRBV28	TRBJ2-5	TRBD1	-	CASTSDRVVETQYF	TGTGCCAGCACCTCTGACAGGGTGGTTGAGACCCAGTACTTC
TRBV29-1	TRBJ2-3	-	-	CSVDRVADTQYF	TGCAGCGTTGACAGGGTCGCAGATACGCAGTATTTT
TRBV5-1	TRBJ2-2	-	-	CASSSAPQPGELFF	TGCGCCAGCAGCTCCGCCCCGCAGCCCGGGGAGCTGTTTTTT
TRBV28	TRBJ2-3	TRBD2	-	CASRLTRGGRVADTQYF	TGTGCCAGCAGACTCACCAGGGGCGGGAGGGTAGCGGATACGCAGTATTTT
TRBV21-1	TRBJ2-7	-	-	CASSNGGQGCTYEQYF	TGTGCCAGCAGCAATGGGGGACAGGGGTGTACCTACGAGCAGTACTTC
TRBV20-1	TRBJ2-7	-	-	CSARDLAGSGHEQHF	TGCAGTGCTAGAGATCTAGCTGGTAGCGGTCACGAGCAGCACTTC
TRBV7-2	TRBJ1-1	-	few	CASSPSRAGTEAFF	TGTGCCAGCAGCCCCAGTAGGGCGGGCACTGAAGCTTTCTTT
TRBV7-2	TRBJ2-3	-	few	CASSLDGTSSDTQYF	TGTGCCAGCAGCTTAGACGGGACAAGCTCAGATACGCAGTATTTT
TRBV20-1	TRBJ1-2	TRBD1	few	CSAYRQGASYGYTF	TGCAGTGCTTATCGACAGGGGGCTAGCTATGGCTACACCTTC
TRBV29-1	TRBJ2-6	-	-	CSALQGPGANVLTF	TGCAGCGCGTTACAGGGTCCTGGGGCCAACGTCCTGACTTTC
TRBV7-9	TRBJ1-1	-	many	CASTRGTGGGNTEAFF	TGTGCCAGCACCCGGGGGACCGGAGGGGGGAACACTGAAGCTTTCTTT
TRBV7-9	TRBJ1-4	-	few	CASSLVADYEKLFF	TGTGCCAGCAGCTTAGTGGCTGATTATGAAAAACTGTTTTTT
TRBV5-8	TRBJ2-5	-	many	CASSLGAGRQETQYF	TGTGCCAGCAGCTTGGGGGCAGGGAGGCAGGAGACCCAGTACTTC
TRBV9	TRBJ1-2	TRBD1	-	CASSVSLGTGGNNYGYTF	TGTGCCAGCAGCGTATCCCTCGGGACAGGGGGAAATAACTATGGCTACACCTTC
TRBV29-1	TRBJ1-3	-	-	CSAGLGSGNTIYF	TGCAGCGCCGGGCTTGGCTCTGGAAACACCATATATTTT
TRBV5-6	TRBJ2-6	-	-	CASSQTAVLSGANVLTF	TGTGCCAGCAGCCAGACAGCGGTCCTTTCTGGGGCCAACGTCCTGACTTTC
TRBV5-1	TRBJ2-5	-	many	CASGPGRRQETQYF	TGCGCCAGCGGACCGGGCCGTCGACAAGAGACCCAGTACTTC
TRBV7-2	TRBJ2-3	TRBD2	-	CASASSGRVKTDTQYF	TGTGCCAGCGCGTCTAGCGGGAGGGTAAAGACAGATACGCAGTATTTT
TRBV6-5	TRBJ2-1	TRBD2	-	CASSSHTSGVEQFF	TGTGCCAGCAGTTCCCACACTAGCGGGGTTGAGCAGTTCTTC
TRBV10-1	TRBJ2-3	-	many	CASSEKEGPLTDTQYF	TGCGCCAGCAGTGAGAAGGAGGGCCCTCTCACAGATACGCAGTATTTT
TRBV6-1	TRBJ2-7	-	-	CASSERGHSYEQYF	TGTGCCAGCAGTGAACGCGGACACTCCTACGAGCAGTACTTC
TRBV12-3/TRBV12-4	TRBJ2-2	-	-	CASSLVRHREDQNTGELFF	TGTGCCAGCAGTTTAGTCCGTCACCGCGAGGACCAAAACACCGGGGAGCTGTTTTTT
TRBV7-8	TRBJ2-7	-	many	CASSKDGFSYEQYF	TGTGCCAGCAGCAAGGACGGGTTCTCCTACGAGCAGTACTTC
TRBV12-3/TRBV12-4	TRBJ1-5	-	many	CASRLQGYSNQPQHF	TGTGCCAGCAGGCTACAGGGCTATAGCAATCAGCCCCAGCATTTT
TRBV27	TRBJ2-7	TRBD2	-	CASSFLPGTSGRDYEQYF	TGTGCCAGCAGTTTCCTACCCGGGACTAGCGGGAGAGACTACGAGCAGTACTTC
TRBV28	TRBJ2-1	-	many	CASSFLQGEQFF	TGTGCCAGCAGTTTTCTTCAGGGTGAGCAGTTCTTC
TRBV6-5	TRBJ2-5	-	few	CASSYYETQYF	TGTGCCAGCAGTTATTACGAGACCCAGTACTTC
TRBV4-1	TRBJ1-6	-	-	CASSPQVNSPLHF	TGCGCCAGCAGCCCTCAAGTAAATTCACCCCTCCACTTT
TRBV11-2	TRBJ2-7	-	many	CASSASHRYEQYF	TGTGCCAGCAGCGCCTCACACCGCTACGAGCAGTACTTC
TRBV6-5	TRBJ2-1	-	few	CASSLGLEIRRGEQFF	TGTGCCAGCAGTTTGGGCCTGGAGATTCGCCGGGGTGAGCAGTTCTTC
TRBV20-1	TRBJ2-3	-	many	CSARAGSTDTQYF	TGCAGTGCTAGAGCGGGTAGCACAGATACGCAGTATTTT
TRBV29-1	TRBJ2-2	-	-	CSVETGGELFF	TGCAGCGTTGAAACCGGCGGGGAGCTGTTTTTT
TRBV5-6	TRBJ2-1	TRBD2	few	CASSSLAGGGNEQFF	TGTGCCAGCAGCTCTCTAGCGGGAGGGGGCAATGAGCAGTTCTTC
TRBV20-1	TRBJ2-7	-	-	CSAKGQIGLAAAYEQYF	TGCAGTGCTAAGGGACAGATTGGGCTAGCGGCAGCCTACGAGCAGTACTTC
TRBV7-9	TRBJ2-2	-	-	CASSSDLGAAGELFF	TGTGCCAGCAGCTCCGATCTCGGGGCCGCCGGGGAGCTGTTTTTT
TRBV4-1	TRBJ2-1	-	-	CASRVVSGYNEQFF	TGCGCCAGCAGGGTGGTGAGCGGCTACAATGAGCAGTTCTTC
TRBV6-1	TRBJ2-7	TRBD2	few	CASSRYSGRAYSYEQYF	TGTGCCAGCAGCCGTTACTCCGGGAGGGCCTATTCCTACGAGCAGTACTTC
TRBV29-1	TRBJ1-2	-	many	CSVEDPANYGYTF	TGCAGCGTTGAAGATCCGGCTAACTATGGCTACACCTTC